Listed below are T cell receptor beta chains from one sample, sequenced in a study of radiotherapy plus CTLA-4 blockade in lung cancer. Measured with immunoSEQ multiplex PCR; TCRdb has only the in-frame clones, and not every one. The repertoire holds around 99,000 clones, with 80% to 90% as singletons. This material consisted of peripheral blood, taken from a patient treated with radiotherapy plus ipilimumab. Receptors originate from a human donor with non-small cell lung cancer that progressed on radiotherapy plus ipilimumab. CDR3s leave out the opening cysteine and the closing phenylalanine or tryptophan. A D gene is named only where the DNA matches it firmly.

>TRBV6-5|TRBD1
ASSSQGGPYEQY
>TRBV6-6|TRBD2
ASSYGAASGDNEQF
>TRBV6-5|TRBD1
ASSYATGGIETQY
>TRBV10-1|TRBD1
ASSENRGQDTEAF
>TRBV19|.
ASSIDGTQGSTDTQY
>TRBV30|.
AWSASGAQETQY
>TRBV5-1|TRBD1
ASSRGDRVTTEAF
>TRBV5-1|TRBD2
ASRDGGGRYTDTQY
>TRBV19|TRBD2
ASSATRTSGSVGEQF
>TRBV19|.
ASSIVARGANTIY
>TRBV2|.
ASTGGRDNQPQH
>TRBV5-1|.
ASSLSPLAKNIQY
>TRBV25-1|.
ASTHPGIDSYNEQF
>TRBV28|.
ASSLGHRNTEAF
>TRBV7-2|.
ASSLAFTGELF
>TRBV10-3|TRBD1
AISVSGGEQY
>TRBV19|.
ASSMLALYGYT
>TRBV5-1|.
ASSLSDRETQY
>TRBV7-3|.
ASSSDRGDTQY
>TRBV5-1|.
ASSLEVNTEAF
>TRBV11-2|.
ASTRRDFYNEQF
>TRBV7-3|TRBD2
ASSLNGGGLYNEQF
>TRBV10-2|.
ASSPGARNQPQH
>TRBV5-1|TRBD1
ASSSSLDRDGLAGELF
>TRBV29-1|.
SVEAAFGYT
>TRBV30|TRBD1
AWSLQGFVTDTQY
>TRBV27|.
ASSFRGWGYT
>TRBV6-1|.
ASRRQPNQPQH
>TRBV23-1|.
ASSQSNQGPGELF
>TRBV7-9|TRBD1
ASSPGQASTDTQY
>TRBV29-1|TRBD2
SVQGSGGSYNEQF
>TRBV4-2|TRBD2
AGPPLSGRIRETRY
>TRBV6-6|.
ASSLTQGRSYEQY
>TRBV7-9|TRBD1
ASSLGTGEHNEKLF
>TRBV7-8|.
ASSLPQGTYGYT
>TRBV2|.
ASKGQGTYEQY
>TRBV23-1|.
ASSQVPEVPEQY
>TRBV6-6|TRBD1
ASSYRDRGYT
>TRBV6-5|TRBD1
ASSSGTAEAF
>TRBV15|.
ATSRESGGSLTNYGYT
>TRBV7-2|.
ASSRFNEKLF